These 18 T cell receptor beta chains were sequenced from one sample in a study of cytomegalovirus exposure and HLA in healthy donors. PCR amplification relied on 60 Vbeta primers (plus 13 Jbeta primers). Sequenced by immunoSEQ multiplex PCR; TCRdb stores in-frame clones only, minus some. This sample has more than 95,000 clones, with 60% to 75% found just once. The sequenced material came from PBMCs. These receptors originate from a female donor in good health and CMV-seropositive.

The chain couples TRBV2 to TRBJ2-6; TRBD1 matches 8 bases. Per germline, CDR1 SNHLY and CDR2 FYNNEI. The CDR3 is made up of 17 amino acids. V was clipped by 6 bases and J by 0 bases; unmatched bases: 7. This chain's CDR3 is CASRGGQGNSGANVLTF. CDR3 DNA: TGTGCCAGCAGGGGAGGACAGGGAAACTCTGGGGCCAACGTCCTGACTTTC.

This clone was detected only once. This CDR3 is CASSSGFYEQYF. The CDR3 bases are TGCGCCAGCAGTTCGGGGTTTTACGAGCAGTACTTC. The chain is built from TRBV5-1 and TRBJ2-7, with D possibly TRBD2 on 5 matching bases. The CDR3 extends over 12 amino acids. Germline CDR1 and CDR2: SGHRS and YFSETQ. The V and J ends lost 5 bases and 4 bases respectively, with 10 bases between them.

The chain combines TRBV29-1 with TRBJ2-6; possible D gene TRBD2, 5 bases. Per germline, CDR1 SQVTM and CDR2 ANQGSEA. V gave up 7 bases and J gave up 4 bases, with 11 bases separating them. This CDR3 spans 13 amino acids. The CDR3 spells CSARTAGANVLTF. CDR3 DNA sequence: TGCAGCGCCCGGACTGCCGGGGCCAACGTCCTGACTTTC. Looking up the rest from reference TRBV29-1 and TRBJ2-6 gives the full variable domain: SAVISQKPSRDICQRGTSLTIQCQVDSQVTMMFWYRQQPGQSLTLIATANQGSEATYESGFVIDKFPISRPNLTFSTLTVSNMSPEDSSIYLCSARTAGANVLTFGAGSRLTVL.

The V call is TRBV4-1, the J call TRBJ2-3, with D hard to call. The V gene's germline CDR1 is MGHRA and CDR2 YSYEKL. V was pared by 1 base and J by 2 bases, with 10 bases between. The CDR3 is 15 amino acids. CDR3 protein: CASSQAHRTTDTQYF. CDR3 coding DNA: TGCGCCAGCAGCCAAGCCCACAGAACCACAGATACGCAGTATTTT.

The genes are TRBV29-1 and TRBJ1-4; unclear D gene. This CDR3 has 10 amino acids. Germline CDR1 SQVTM, CDR2 ANQGSEA. The germline V and J ends were trimmed by 6 bases and 8 bases, with 7 bases remaining between them. The CDR3 loop reads CSVPREKLFF. The CDR3 region has the DNA TGCAGCGTGCCCCGGGAAAAACTGTTTTTT. The whole variable domain, filled in from reference TRBV29-1 and TRBJ1-4, reads SAVISQKPSRDICQRGTSLTIQCQVDSQVTMMFWYRQQPGQSLTLIATANQGSEATYESGFVIDKFPISRPNLTFSTLTVSNMSPEDSSIYLCSVPREKLFFGSGTQLSVL.

This chain links TRBV4-3 with TRBJ2-1; 11 positions match TRBD2. The CDR3 totals 15 residues. Germline V lookup: CDR1 LGHNA, CDR2 YSLEER. J gave up 8 bases and V 1 base, and 4 bases lay outside the gene matches. CDR3 sequence reads: CASSQGASGRYEQFF. DNA for the CDR3: TGCGCCAGCAGCCAAGGGGCTAGCGGGAGGTATGAGCAGTTCTTC.

The chain couples TRBV4-1 to TRBJ2-6; D may be TRBD2 (5 bases). V dropped 3 bases and J dropped 0 bases, with 18 bases sitting between them. CDR1 is MGHRA, CDR2 YSYEKL, per germline. CDR3 length: 19 residues. CDR3: CASSHARTPGSSGANVLTF. CDR3 coding DNA: TGCGCCAGCAGCCATGCTCGGACTCCCGGCAGCTCTGGGGCCAACGTCCTGACTTTC.

The chain couples TRBV9 to TRBJ2-5, with D perhaps TRBD2 (6 bases). The CDR3 has 15 amino acids. The V gene's germline CDR1 is SGDLS and CDR2 YYNGEE. The germline V and J ends were trimmed by 4 bases and 5 bases, with 18 bases remaining between them. The CDR3 spells CASSPAGLPGETQYF. For the CDR3, the DNA is TGTGCCAGCAGCCCCGCGGGGCTCCCCGGGGAGACCCAGTACTTC.

The rearrangement links TRBV4-1 to TRBJ1-1; no clear D. This CDR3 has 16 amino acids. Germline V lookup: CDR1 MGHRA, CDR2 YSYEKL. The V gene lost 1 base and the J gene lost 1 base, with 13 bases spanning the gap. CDR3 sequence reads: CASSQGGGRTNTEAFF. The CDR3 DNA reads TGCGCCAGCAGCCAAGGTGGAGGGAGGACGAACACTGAAGCTTTCTTT.

The chain has TRBV5-1 and TRBJ2-6; D is uncertain. Germline loops: CDR1 SGHRS, CDR2 YFSETQ. The CDR3 runs 16 residues. V was cut by 0 bases and J by 4 bases, with 11 bases left in between. CDR3 in amino acids: CASSLAQARGANVLTF. The CDR3 nucleotides are TGCGCCAGCAGCTTGGCCCAGGCCCGCGGGGCCAACGTCCTGACTTTC.

The V and J genes are TRBV6-6 and TRBJ1-6, with D tentatively TRBD1 (6 bases). The CDR3 length is 15 residues. The V gene lost 2 bases and the J gene lost 10 bases, with 15 bases spanning the gap. In germline, CDR1 is MNHNY, CDR2 SVGAGI (reference sequence). The CDR3 coding sequence is TGTGCCAGCAGTTACGGCGGGCAGGGGTGGTCACCCCTCCACTTT. This codes for CASSYGGQGWSPLHF.

The chain is built from TRBV16 and TRBJ2-2, with 9 bases matching TRBD2. Germline trimming cut 2 bases from V and 4 bases from J; bases unmatched to any gene: 5. This CDR3 has 16 amino acids. Germline V gene sequence: CDR1 KGHSY, CDR2 FQNENV. The CDR3 is CASSQASGVPTGELFF. For the CDR3, the DNA is TGTGCCAGCAGCCAAGCTAGCGGGGTCCCCACCGGGGAGCTGTTTTTT.

V and J are TRBV28 and TRBJ1-6; 7 bases align to TRBD1. Looked up from germline, CDR1 is MDHEN and CDR2 is SYDVKM. V lost 8 bases, J lost 9 bases, and 7 bases stayed unmatched. The CDR3 extends over 13 amino acids. Written as DNA, the CDR3 is TGTGCCAGCTCCACAGGGGACGGTTCACCCCTCCACTTT. Translating gives CASSTGDGSPLHF.

This chain connects TRBV28 to TRBJ1-4, with TRBD1 matching 9 bases. After removal of 5 bases from V and 4 bases from J, the junction contained 5 bases not matched to a gene. CDR1 is MDHEN, CDR2 SYDVKM, per germline. This CDR3 is 15 amino acids long. In DNA, the CDR3 is TGTGCCAGCAGTACCCCGGGACAGGGTAATGAAAAACTGTTTTTT. Protein sequence: CASSTPGQGNEKLFF. The entire variable domain, with the rest obtained from reference TRBV28 and TRBJ1-4, is as follows: DVKVTQSSRYLVKRTGEKVFLECVQDMDHENMFWYRQDPGLGLRLIYFSYDVKMKEKGDIPEGYSVSREKKERFSLILESASTNQTSMYLCASSTPGQGNEKLFFGSGTQLSVL.

The chain joins TRBV5-4 to TRBJ2-3; TRBD2 agrees at 10 bases. Per germline, CDR1 SGHNT and CDR2 YYREEE (reference sequence). This CDR3 is built from 18 residues. The trim removed 4 bases at V and 0 bases at J, leaving 11 bases unmatched. The CDR3: CASSTSSGRDFSTDTQYF. The CDR3 DNA reads TGTGCCAGCAGCACCTCTAGCGGGAGAGACTTTAGCACAGATACGCAGTATTTT.

This chain joins TRBV21-1 and TRBJ1-5; the DNA was not compared with TRBD1, the D call given in the table. TRBV21-1 is a pseudogene. The CDR3 covers 16 residues. In DNA, the CDR3 is TGTGCCAGCAGCACTCAGACAAGGTGTAGCAATCAGCCCCAGCATTTT. The encoded protein is CASSTQTRCSNQPQHF.

J is TRBJ2-2 and V is TRBV5-1, with 11 positions matching TRBD2. With 0 bases clipped from V and 6 bases from J, the junction kept 4 bases outside the gene matches. CDR3 size: 16 residues. CDR1 SGHRS and CDR2 YFSETQ come from the germline V gene. DNA for the CDR3: TGCGCCAGCAGCTTGGCCCCACTAGCGGGAGCCGGGGAGCTGTTTTTT. Protein product: CASSLAPLAGAGELFF.

Points on this clone: The junction departs from germline at one end; a sequencing error may be responsible. The chain joins TRBV25-1 to TRBJ2-5, with D maybe TRBD2 (5 bases). The CDR3 is made up of 15 amino acids. Germline values: CDR1 MGHDK, CDR2 SYGVNS. The CDR3 DNA is TGTGCCAGCAGTGAAACGCGGGTCATACAAGAGGCCCAGTACTTC. This translates into CASSETRVIQEAQYF.